These T cell receptor beta chains were read from a single sample in a study of blood T cell repertoires in COVID-19. Assay: immunoSEQ multiplex PCR; the TCRdb copy retains only in-frame clones and omits some. In the table there are roughly 150,000 clones, over 80% of which are singletons. Material: peripheral blood. These receptors were collected from a woman older than 75 with COVID-19, enrolled during active disease. Both conserved end residues are part of each CDR3. Fields, in order: CDR3 DNA, CDR3 protein, D gene, V gene, J gene, clone size. D genes are given only for firm matches. Expanded clones are given a class, and other clones once, few, many or no size at all.

cdr3_nt: TGCGCCAGCAGCTTGGGGGACACAAACACCATATATTTT
cdr3_aa: CASSLGDTNTIYF
d_call: -
v_call: TRBV5-1
j_call: TRBJ1-3
clone_size: once

cdr3_nt: TGTGCCAGTTCCTTAACGGGACAGGTCTCACTCGATCCGCCGCGCTCCTTC
cdr3_aa: CASSLTGQVSLDPPRSF
d_call: TRBD1
v_call: TRBV2
j_call: TRBJ1-2
clone_size: -

cdr3_nt: TGTGCCATCAGAGGGTTCGACGGGACAGGGGATGAAAAACTGTTTTTT
cdr3_aa: CAIRGFDGTGDEKLFF
d_call: TRBD1
v_call: TRBV10-3
j_call: TRBJ1-4
clone_size: -

cdr3_nt: TGTGCCAGCAGTGAATCCCAAGGACTAGCGGGATCAAACATTCAGTACTTC
cdr3_aa: CASSESQGLAGSNIQYF
d_call: TRBD2
v_call: TRBV25-1
j_call: TRBJ2-4
clone_size: -

cdr3_nt: TGTGCCAGCACGCCGGACAGGGAGGATGGCTACACCTTC
cdr3_aa: CASTPDREDGYTF
d_call: TRBD1
v_call: TRBV18
j_call: TRBJ1-2
clone_size: -

cdr3_nt: TGTGCCAGCAGCCCAGGGAACACTGAAGCTTTCTTT
cdr3_aa: CASSPGNTEAFF
d_call: -
v_call: TRBV11-2
j_call: TRBJ1-1
clone_size: -

cdr3_nt: TGTGCCAGCAGCGCCAACCCGGGACAGGGGACCATATATTTT
cdr3_aa: CASSANPGQGTIYF
d_call: TRBD1
v_call: TRBV11-1
j_call: TRBJ1-3
clone_size: -

cdr3_nt: TGTGCCAGCAGTTTGACAGGGGTTGGCTATGGCTACACCTTC
cdr3_aa: CASSLTGVGYGYTF
d_call: TRBD1
v_call: TRBV6-5
j_call: TRBJ1-2
clone_size: once

cdr3_nt: TGTGCCACCAGCAGTACCCAGGGGAGCTACGAGCAGTACTTC
cdr3_aa: CATSSTQGSYEQYF
d_call: -
v_call: TRBV15
j_call: TRBJ2-7
clone_size: -

cdr3_nt: TGTGCCAGTAGTCCCCCCCAGGGGGCCAACTATGGCTACACCTTC
cdr3_aa: CASSPPQGANYGYTF
d_call: TRBD1
v_call: TRBV19
j_call: TRBJ1-2
clone_size: -

cdr3_nt: TGTGCCAGTAGCCCACTACAGGGGACATACAATCAGCCCCAGCATTTT
cdr3_aa: CASSPLQGTYNQPQHF
d_call: TRBD1
v_call: TRBV19
j_call: TRBJ1-5
clone_size: few

cdr3_nt: TGTGCCAGCAGTGAGTCTGGGGGGGCAGATACGCAGTATTTT
cdr3_aa: CASSESGGADTQYF
d_call: TRBD2
v_call: TRBV2
j_call: TRBJ2-3
clone_size: -

cdr3_nt: TGTGCCAGCAGTCCCGGGGACAGGCGAGTTCAGCCCCAGCATTTT
cdr3_aa: CASSPGDRRVQPQHF
d_call: TRBD1
v_call: TRBV6-5
j_call: TRBJ1-5
clone_size: -

cdr3_nt: TGTGCCAGTAGTCCCGGGGGTACCCGAGGGGAAAAACTGTTTTTT
cdr3_aa: CASSPGGTRGEKLFF
d_call: -
v_call: TRBV19
j_call: TRBJ1-4
clone_size: -

cdr3_nt: TGTGCCAGCACCACCGCCGGGACAGGGGTTACTGAAGCTTTCTTT
cdr3_aa: CASTTAGTGVTEAFF
d_call: TRBD1
v_call: TRBV28
j_call: TRBJ1-1
clone_size: few

cdr3_nt: TGTGCTAGTGGTTGGGGGGGCGGTCAGCCCCAGCATTTT
cdr3_aa: CASGWGGGQPQHF
d_call: -
v_call: TRBV12-5
j_call: TRBJ1-5
clone_size: -

cdr3_nt: TGTGCCAGCAGCTTAGGGAACAGAGCAATGAACACTGAAGCTTTCTTT
cdr3_aa: CASSLGNRAMNTEAFF
d_call: -
v_call: TRBV7-8
j_call: TRBJ1-1
clone_size: -

cdr3_nt: TGTGCCAGCCTACAGGGTCCAAATCAGCCCCAGCATTTT
cdr3_aa: CASLQGPNQPQHF
d_call: -
v_call: TRBV2
j_call: TRBJ1-5
clone_size: -

cdr3_nt: TGTGCCAGCAGCTCTCTGACTAGCGGGAGGGCCGCAAATGAGCAGTTCTTC
cdr3_aa: CASSSLTSGRAANEQFF
d_call: TRBD2
v_call: TRBV7-6
j_call: TRBJ2-1
clone_size: -

cdr3_nt: TGTGCCAGCAGTTATGAGGGGGGGGGACCTCCGAGGTCCCAGTACTTC
cdr3_aa: CASSYEGGGPPRSQYF
d_call: -
v_call: TRBV6-5
j_call: TRBJ2-5
clone_size: -

cdr3_nt: TGTGCCAGCAGTGATGGGAGGGAGTATAGCAATCAGCCCCAGCATTTT
cdr3_aa: CASSDGREYSNQPQHF
d_call: -
v_call: TRBV6-1
j_call: TRBJ1-5
clone_size: -

cdr3_nt: TGCGCCAGCAGCTTGGAGGCGGGACCGAACACTGAAGCTTTCTTT
cdr3_aa: CASSLEAGPNTEAFF
d_call: -
v_call: TRBV5-1
j_call: TRBJ1-1
clone_size: few

cdr3_nt: TGTGCCAGCGCGTCCCGACAGGGGGTCAATGAGCAGTTCTTC
cdr3_aa: CASASRQGVNEQFF
d_call: TRBD1
v_call: TRBV28
j_call: TRBJ2-1
clone_size: once

cdr3_nt: TGTGCCACCACCACCGGGGTCTCGCCGAATAAAAATACGCAGTATTTT
cdr3_aa: CATTTGVSPNKNTQYF
d_call: -
v_call: TRBV15
j_call: TRBJ2-3
clone_size: -

cdr3_nt: TGTGCCAGCAGCTTATCAAGGGCAGGGGGCCCCAATGAGCAGTTCTTC
cdr3_aa: CASSLSRAGGPNEQFF
d_call: TRBD1
v_call: TRBV11-3
j_call: TRBJ2-1
clone_size: few

cdr3_nt: TGCGCCAGCAGTGAGACATATAAACTAGAGGTTACCAAAAACATTCAGTACTTC
cdr3_aa: CASSETYKLEVTKNIQYF
d_call: -
v_call: TRBV10-1
j_call: TRBJ2-4
clone_size: -